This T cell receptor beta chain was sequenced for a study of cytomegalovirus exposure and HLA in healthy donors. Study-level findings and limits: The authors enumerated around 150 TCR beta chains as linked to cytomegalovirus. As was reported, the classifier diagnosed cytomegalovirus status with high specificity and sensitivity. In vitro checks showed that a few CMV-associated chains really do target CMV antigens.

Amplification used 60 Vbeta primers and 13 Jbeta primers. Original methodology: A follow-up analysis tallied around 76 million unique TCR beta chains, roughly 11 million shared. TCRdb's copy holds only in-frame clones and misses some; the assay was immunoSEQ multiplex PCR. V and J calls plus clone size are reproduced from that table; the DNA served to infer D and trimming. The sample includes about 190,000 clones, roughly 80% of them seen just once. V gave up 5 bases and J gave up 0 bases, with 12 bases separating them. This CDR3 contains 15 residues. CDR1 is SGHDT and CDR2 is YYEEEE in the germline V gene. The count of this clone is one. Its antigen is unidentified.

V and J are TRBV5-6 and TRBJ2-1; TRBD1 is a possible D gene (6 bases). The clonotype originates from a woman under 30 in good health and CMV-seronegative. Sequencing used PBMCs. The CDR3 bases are TGTGCCAGCAGACAGGGTAATAGCTCCTACAATGAGCAGTTCTTC. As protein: CASRQGNSSYNEQFF.